This T cell receptor beta chain was retrieved from a study of identical twins. Study-level points and caveats: Fewer insertions were carried by abundant cord blood beta clonotypes, but none was seen in memory repertoires.

This CDR3 has 15 residues. The V end lost 3 bases, the J end lost 5 bases, and 14 bases lay between the germline ends. CDR1 MNHEY and CDR2 SVGAGI come from the germline V gene. TCRdb called the 5' RACE reads again in MiXCR, with one record for every CDR3 protein. This sample has roughly 690,000 distinct CDR3 sequences, with 21% found just once. Note on this clonotype: Its antigen is as yet unknown.

The sample was also linked to a second study, of T cells expressing NK-cell markers. That study adds: The CD3+CD56-NKG2C+ fraction of a handful of donors was also led by these clonotypes.

The chain combines TRBV6-5 with TRBJ2-1, with D unresolved. This receptor was taken from a woman between 18 and 29 years old in good health. Material: PBMCs. DNA for the CDR3: TGTGCCAGCAGTTATAGGTTCGCTTCGAACAATGAGCAGTTCTTC. Translated: CASSYRFASNNEQFF.